This T cell receptor (beta chain) appears in the sequencing data of a study of T cell clonality in common variable immunodeficiency. Regarding the study as a whole: Reportedly, TCR beta sequences from common variable immunodeficiency showed fewer deletions and N-nucleotide insertions. Compared with healthy controls, CVID subjects showed increased TCRbeta clonality, mostly in about a third. Authors noted CVID clonality's cause needs subpopulation repertoire sequencing.

Regarding this clone: Its antigen remains unknown. Sequencing ends 3 residues short of the CDR3 end; the germline J gene provides the rest.

Diagnosis required reduced IgG, IgA and/or IgM with specific antibody deficiency. CVID subjects were about 14 female and about 29 male, aged about 8 to 70. Assay: immunoSEQ multiplex PCR; the TCRdb copy retains only in-frame clones and omits some. The repertoire consists of about 20,000 clones, none detected only once. Trimming cost V 6 bases and J 7 bases; bases outside gene matches: 11. This CDR3 is 17 amino acids long. Germline CDR1 reads SNHLY; CDR2 reads FYNNEI. The material sequenced was peripheral blood mononuclear cells. This clonotype was obtained from a human donor with common variable immunodeficiency. The chain couples TRBV2 to TRBJ2-1, with 14 bases that match TRBD2. The sequenced CDR3 bases are TGTGCCAGCAGCCGCAGCCGACTAGCGGGAGGGAGGAATGAG. This translates into CASSRSRLAGGRNE. The whole CDR3 sequence reads CASSRSRLAGGRNEQFF.